This T cell receptor beta chain was profiled in a study of blood T cell repertoires in COVID-19. V was trimmed by 7 bases and J by 1 base, leaving 19 bases between them. This CDR3 spans 17 amino acids. This clone was seen a single time. The data were produced by immunoSEQ multiplex PCR, yet TCRdb's version contains in-frame clones alone and is incomplete. The sample consists of hundreds of thousands of clones, 80% to 90% of them appearing once. The clonotype was recovered from a woman aged 50 to 60 who had recovered from COVID-19. The sample consisted of peripheral blood. This chain joins TRBV23-1 and TRBJ2-2; tentative D call: TRBD1 (6 bases). TRBV23-1 has ORF status, its function being uncertain. CDR3 nucleotide sequence: TGCGCCAGCACGGAGGACCCCCCACAGGGGAACACCGGGGAGCTGTTTTTT. It specifies CASTEDPPQGNTGELFF.